What follows are 26 T cell receptor beta chains derived from one specimen sequenced in a study of CD8+ T cells in alopecia areata. Sequencing used cDNA as its template, made by extracting RNA and reverse transcribing it. Assay: immunoSEQ multiplex PCR; the TCRdb copy retains only in-frame clones and omits some. The data contain 250,000 to 350,000 clones, 50% to 75% of them singletons. Specified treatment: oral pan-JAK inhibitor, 5-10 mg twice daily. This specimen was CD4+ T cells sorted from blood, taken around week 54, from a patient treated with tofacitinib. Every receptor here comes from a human donor with alopecia areata.

The V and J genes are TRBV6-5 and TRBJ2-7; TRBD1 aligns across 7 bases. The V gene's germline CDR1 is MNHEY and CDR2 SVGAGI. Trimming took 2 bases from V and 3 from J; bases not matched to a gene: 1. This CDR3 is built from 13 residues. CDR3 in amino acids: CASSYDRDYEQYF. CDR3 DNA: TGTGCCAGCAGTTACGACAGGGACTACGAGCAGTACTTC.

This sequence joins TRBV7-8 and TRBJ2-1; TRBD2 matches 7 bases. Germline V gene lookup returns CDR1 SGHVS and CDR2 FQNEAQ. V was pared by 3 bases and J by 0 bases, with 8 bases of the junction left unmatched. The CDR3 covers 17 residues. The DNA for the CDR3 is TGTGCCAGCAGCTTCCAGGGATGGACTAGCTCCTACAATGAGCAGTTCTTC. Amino acid sequence: CASSFQGWTSSYNEQFF.

This clone was counted once. This chain joins TRBV5-4 and TRBJ2-5; 9 bases are a match to TRBD2. The V gene's germline CDR1 is SGHNT and CDR2 YYREEE (reference sequence). There are 15 residues in the CDR3. The V segment lost 2 bases and the J segment 5 bases; nucleotides outside the gene matches: 7. The chain's CDR3 is CASSLGSGGLETQYF. CDR3 DNA sequence: TGTGCCAGCAGCTTAGGAAGCGGGGGGTTGGAGACCCAGTACTTC.

The table lists this clone with a few counts. CDR3 sequence (DNA): TGTGCCTCCAGGGTAGCCCTTAGCAATGAGCAGTTCTTC. It codes for CASRVALSNEQFF. The chain carries TRBV10-3 and TRBJ2-1; D perhaps matches TRBD1 (5 bases). Trimming removed 11 bases from V and 6 bases from J, with 17 bases in between. This CDR3 has 13 amino acids. Germline loops: CDR1 ENHRY, CDR2 SYGVKD.

V usage is TRBV6-1 and J usage is TRBJ2-5; D call uncertain. V was shortened by 5 bases and J by 6 bases, with 7 bases between the two germline ends. The CDR3 is 11 amino acids. The germline CDR1 and CDR2 sequences are MNHNS and SASEGT. The CDR3 DNA sequence: TGTGCCAGCAGTTCCGGGCAGACCCAGTACTTC. Its translation is CASSSGQTQYF.

The CDR3 DNA reads TGTGCCTGGAGTGTACTTAAGTTTCCCGGGGAGCTGTTTTTT. It codes for CAWSVLKFPGELFF. This chain uses TRBV30 with TRBJ2-2; unclear D gene. The CDR3 runs to 14 residues. V was shortened by 0 bases and J by 6 bases, with 11 bases between the two germline ends. The germline CDR1 and CDR2 sequences are GTSNPN and SVGIG (reference sequence).

The rearrangement uses TRBV25-1 and TRBJ2-5, with TRBD1 matching 9 bases. CDR3 length: 15 amino acids. The V gene's germline CDR1 is MGHDK and CDR2 SYGVNS. The J segment lost 5 bases and the V segment lost 7 bases, leaving 11 bases of the junction unmatched. CDR3 amino acids: CASTPTQGTGETQYF. Written as DNA, the CDR3 is TGTGCCAGCACCCCTACCCAGGGGACAGGGGAGACCCAGTACTTC.

V gene TRBV6-4 combines with J gene TRBJ1-6, with a tentative D call TRBD1 (6 bases). V lost 2 bases and J lost 9, with 17 bases in between. CDR1 and CDR2 from the germline V gene are MRHNA and SNTAGT. The CDR3 totals 16 residues. The CDR3 nucleotides read TGTGCCAGCAGTGACCTACCGGGACAAGGGGGTTCACCCCTCCACTTT. Its translation is CASSDLPGQGGSPLHF.

This clone is a singleton in its sample. This rearrangement joins TRBV29-1 to TRBJ2-1; unclear D gene. V was clipped by 5 bases and J by 1 base, with 15 bases between them. Germline V gene sequence: CDR1 SQVTM, CDR2 ANQGSEA. The CDR3 runs to 15 residues. Here the CDR3 reads CSVFNGILSYNEQFF. The CDR3 region has the DNA TGCAGCGTTTTCAATGGCATCTTGTCCTACAATGAGCAGTTCTTC.

V gene TRBV5-1 combines with J gene TRBJ2-7, with 10 bases aligning to TRBD1. The CDR3 is made up of 14 amino acids. Germline CDR1 is SGHRS and CDR2 is YFSETQ. The junction had 6 bases not matched to a gene; V was cut back by 4 bases and J by 5 bases. CDR3 in DNA: TGCGCCAGCAGCCGGAGGACAGGGGGGGACGAGCAGTACTTC. Residues: CASSRRTGGDEQYF.

Concerning this clone: At one end, the junction sequence differs from germline, possibly due to a read error. This sequence joins TRBV13 and TRBJ2-1, with 10 bases identical to TRBD1. Germline CDR1 reads PRHDT; CDR2 reads FYEKMQ (reference sequence). This CDR3 spans 17 amino acids. The CDR3 spells CASSLALRQGAHNEQFF. CDR3 nucleotides: TGTGCCAGCAGTTTAGCCCTACGACAGGGGGCGCATAATGAGCAGTTCTTC.

The chain is built from TRBV11-2 and TRBJ1-2; D not certain. CDR3 length: 15 amino acids. V lost 5 bases and J lost 0, with 13 bases in between. CDR1 SGHAT and CDR2 FQNNGV come from the germline V gene. DNA for the CDR3: TGTGCCAGCAGCACCCCCCGAGGAGCTAACTATGGCTACACCTTC. Its translation is CASSTPRGANYGYTF.

The V gene is TRBV27, the J gene TRBJ2-2; no clear D gene. Germline V lookup: CDR1 MNHEY, CDR2 SMNVEV (reference sequence). Trimming took 6 bases from V and 1 from J, leaving 9 bases between them. CDR3 length equals 14 residues. CDR3 loop: CASSRFGNTGELFF. In nucleotides, the CDR3 is TGTGCCAGCAGCAGATTCGGGAACACCGGGGAGCTGTTTTTT.

This chain connects TRBV10-3 to TRBJ2-7, with D perhaps TRBD2 (5 bases). V lost 4 bases and J lost 2, with 15 bases in between. Germline V gives CDR1 ENHRY, CDR2 SYGVKD. CDR3 length: 15 residues. The chain's CDR3 is CAISARGRGTYEQYF. In DNA form, the CDR3 reads TGTGCCATCAGTGCCCGGGGTCGAGGAACCTACGAGCAGTACTTC.

This clone has more than one count but fewer than ten. The V call is TRBV10-3, the J call TRBJ1-1; TRBD1 matches 9 bases. The CDR3 is made up of 16 amino acids. Germline V gives CDR1 ENHRY, CDR2 SYGVKD. Germline trimming cut 7 bases from V and 1 base from J; bases unmatched to any gene: 10. The CDR3 sequence is CAIIQDRGEGNTEAFF. CDR3 DNA: TGTGCCATCATCCAGGACAGGGGAGAAGGGAACACTGAAGCTTTCTTT.

The chain couples TRBV18 to TRBJ2-6; a possible D gene is TRBD1 (5 bases). V shed 5 bases and J shed 1 base, with 15 bases lying between them. This CDR3 is 17 amino acids long. CDR1 is KGHSH, CDR2 LQKENI, per germline. The DNA for the CDR3 is TGTGCCAGCTCAGGAACAGCAGGGAAATCTGGGGCCAACGTCCTGACTTTC. Its protein product is CASSGTAGKSGANVLTF.

This chain links TRBV25-1 with TRBJ1-1; TRBD1 matches at 10 bases. J was trimmed by 4 bases and V by 5 bases; bases with no gene match: 1. The length of the CDR3 is 13 residues. Germline V gene sequence: CDR1 MGHDK, CDR2 SYGVNS. In DNA, the CDR3 is TGTGCCAGCAGTTGGACAGGGGGCACTGAAGCTTTCTTT. Residues: CASSWTGGTEAFF.

This clone was counted only a few times. The chain carries TRBV10-3 and TRBJ1-2; D is unresolved. This CDR3 is built from 12 residues. Germline-derived CDR1 and CDR2 are ENHRY and SYGVKD. V lost 2 bases and J lost 0, with 1 base in between. The CDR3 loop reads CAISEANYGYTF. The CDR3 bases are TGTGCCATCAGTGAGGCTAACTATGGCTACACCTTC.

The chain recombines TRBV13 with TRBJ2-7, with D possibly matching TRBD1 (6 bases). Germline V gene data show CDR1 as PRHDT and CDR2 as FYEKMQ (reference sequence). CDR3 length equals 14 residues. V was cut by 1 base and J by 5 bases, with 12 bases left in between. The CDR3 nucleotides read TGTGCCAGCAGCTTAGTTACAGGGACCAACGAGCAGTACTTC. Translating it yields CASSLVTGTNEQYF.

The chain carries TRBV10-2 and TRBJ2-5; D might be TRBD1 (5 bases). The CDR3 length is 14 residues. Germline CDR1 and CDR2: WSHSY and SAAADI. Trimming removed 6 bases from V and 4 bases from J, with 15 bases in between. CDR3 loop: CASRFQGIGETQYF. The CDR3 nucleotides are TGCGCCAGCAGGTTCCAGGGAATCGGAGAGACCCAGTACTTC.

The chain recombines TRBV6-5 with TRBJ1-6; D remains ambiguous. Trimming removed 2 bases at V and 0 bases at J, with 8 bases between. CDR1 is MNHEY and CDR2 is SVGAGI in the germline V gene. The CDR3 loop spans 16 amino acids. In nucleotides, the CDR3 is TGTGCCAGCAGTTACGGGGAGGGCTCCTATAATTCACCCCTCCACTTT. Translation gives CASSYGEGSYNSPLHF.

In its sample, this clone was seen once. The genes are TRBV29-1 and TRBJ1-3; no firm D call. Trimming cost V 2 bases and J 0 bases, with 8 bases left between them. The germline V gene has CDR1 SQVTM and CDR2 ANQGSEA. The CDR3 consists of 14 residues. Here the CDR3 reads CSVEQAASGNTIYF. The CDR3 DNA sequence: TGCAGCGTTGAACAGGCAGCCTCTGGAAACACCATATATTTT.

This chain connects TRBV15 to TRBJ2-5; no reliable D call. From germline, CDR1 is LNHNV and CDR2 YYDKDF (reference sequence). V lost 1 base and J 2 bases, leaving 5 bases between the germline ends. The CDR3 has 13 amino acids. CDR3 amino acids: CATSRGGQETQYF. The CDR3 nucleotides read TGTGCCACCAGCAGAGGAGGACAAGAGACCCAGTACTTC.

The chain combines TRBV30 with TRBJ1-2; D call uncertain. Trimming left V 0 bases short and J 4 bases short, with 9 bases between. The CDR3 contains 13 residues. CDR1 GTSNPN and CDR2 SVGIG come from the germline V gene (reference sequence). The CDR3 nucleotides read TGTGCCTGGAGTGTACGGGCTAGCTATGGCTACACCTTC. Amino acids: CAWSVRASYGYTF. The full variable domain, in which reference TRBV30 and TRBJ1-2 provide the parts outside the CDR3, is SQTIHQWPATLVQPVGSPLSLECTVEGTSNPNLYWYRQAAGRGLQLLFYSVGIGQISSEVPQNLSASRPQDRQFILSSKKLLLSDSGFYLCAWSVRASYGYTFGSGTRLTVV.

This clone was counted only a few times. This rearrangement joins TRBV4-1 to TRBJ2-7; D is unresolved. This CDR3 is 15 amino acids long. From germline, CDR1 is MGHRA and CDR2 YSYEKL. The germline V and J ends were trimmed by 0 bases and 4 bases, with 13 bases remaining between them. For the CDR3, the DNA is TGCGCCAGCAGCCAAGAAATAGATCCGAGGTACGAGCAGTACTTC. Protein product: CASSQEIDPRYEQYF.

About this clone itself: This specimen includes other DNA sequences encoding the same CDR3. The CDR3 DNA sequence: TGTGCCAGCAGCCGAGGGCGGGTCTACGAGCAGTACTTC. It yields the protein CASSRGRVYEQYF. The chain combines TRBV5-6 with TRBJ2-7, with a tentative D call TRBD2 (5 bases). The V end was cut by 4 bases, the J end by 3 bases, with 11 bases between. Germline V gene lookup returns CDR1 SGHDT and CDR2 YYEEEE. The CDR3 runs 13 residues.